The clone carrying this TCR beta chain has ten or more counts. The antigen is unknown. It was through 5'RACE template switching that TCR cDNA was made, with a universal primer site and UMIs added. TCRdb re-derived calls from the 5' RACE reads in MiXCR, one entry per CDR3 protein. The sample has some 220,000 distinct CDR3 sequences, 3% to 3.5% seen once. The data belong to a study of T cells after yellow fever vaccination. Study-wide context: Researchers used SMART-Seq v4 Ultra Low Input to prepare fractions that had low cell numbers.

Study conclusions and caveats: Post-booster samples contained most primary-vaccination clones (approximately 97% CD4, approximately 88% CD8).

The starting material was CD4+ T cells sorted from PBMCs, obtained 10 days after the yellow fever booster vaccination. This TCR was recovered from a young man who received the YFV17D yellow fever vaccine.

CDR3 in DNA: TGTGCCAGCAGCCGCGAGTCGGGTGGCTACACCTTC. Protein: CASSRESGGYTF. V and J are TRBV12-3 or TRBV12-4 and TRBJ1-2; D gene ambiguous. The CDR3 totals 12 residues. V was cut by 6 bases and J by 7 bases, with 12 bases left in between.